This note documents a single T cell receptor (beta chain) sequence. Its cognate antigen is unknown. V trimming: 2 bases; J trimming: 3 bases; junction bases outside the gene matches: 6. CDR3 length equals 16 residues. CDR1 and CDR2 (germline): ENHRY, SYGVKD. Both 60 Vbeta primers and 13 Jbeta primers went into the PCR. The method was immunoSEQ multiplex PCR; TCRdb's version includes in-frame clones alone and lacks a portion of them. The sample has some 140,000 clones; 74% are singletons. These data belong to a study of cytomegalovirus exposure and HLA in healthy donors. Study context: Earlier findings included 90 million to 120 million unique TCR beta sequences obtained from approximately 170 million T cells.

Regarding the study as a whole: The authors later found TCR association rates varying by HLA locus, with DRB1 most and HLA-C fewest.

V and J are TRBV10-3 and TRBJ2-3, with 9 bases aligning to TRBD2. The sample taken for sequencing was PBMCs. This TCR derives from a man under 40 in good health and CMV-seronegative. The CDR3 sequence is CAISETRGGITDTQYF. CDR3 bases: TGTGCCATCAGTGAGACGCGGGGGGGTATTACAGATACGCAGTATTTT.